This TCR beta chain is drawn from a study of OX40 agonist ivuxolimab in advanced cancers. General study findings and limits: Dosing at 0.1 to 3.0 mg/kg was accompanied by clonal expansion of CD4+ and CD8+ blood T cells by week 6. Average numbers of expanded clones were greater in CD8+ T cells than in CD4+. Certain nonresponders additionally had low normalized T-cell clonal expansion.

In the case of this clone: Its antigen is not known.

The CDR3 covers 16 residues. The germline V gene has CDR1 MDHEN and CDR2 SYDVKM. V lost 3 bases, J lost 7 bases, and 4 bases stayed unmatched. The method was immunoSEQ multiplex PCR; TCRdb's version includes in-frame clones alone and lacks a portion of them. The sample lists 55,000 to 70,000 clones, over 80% occurring once. The input for sequencing was CD4+ or CD8+ T cells sorted from blood, taken in a trial of the OX40 agonist ivuxolimab. This chain joins TRBV28 and TRBJ2-1; the match to TRBD2 covers 15 bases. The sequence derives from an adult with an advanced solid tumor such as melanoma, head and neck, liver or kidney cancer. This CDR3 reads CASSFGTSGRTNEQFF. Written as DNA, the CDR3 is TGTGCCAGCAGTTTCGGGACTAGCGGGAGGACGAATGAGCAGTTCTTC.